The 25 T cell receptor beta chains reported below all come from one sample, sequenced in a study of cytomegalovirus exposure and HLA in healthy donors. In the PCR, 60 Vbeta and 13 Jbeta primers were used. Generated by immunoSEQ multiplex PCR, the TCRdb table keeps only in-frame clones and is missing some. The table for this sample gives about 79,000 clones. The sequencing sample was made of PBMCs. The receptors originated from a man aged 25 to 40 in good health and CMV-seronegative.

The rearrangement joins TRBV6-6 to TRBJ2-7; TRBD2 matches at 8 bases. Germline V CDR1 and CDR2: MNHNY, SVGAGI (reference sequence). This CDR3 spans 13 amino acids. The J segment lost 6 bases and the V segment lost 7 bases, leaving 8 bases of the junction unmatched. CDR3 in amino acids: CASNTGGGGEQYF. CDR3 nucleotide sequence: TGTGCCAGCAATACGGGAGGGGGTGGCGAGCAGTACTTC.

This sequence joins TRBV5-4 and TRBJ2-5, with 9 bases that match TRBD2. The CDR3 contains 18 residues. Germline CDR1 is SGHNT and CDR2 is YYREEE (reference sequence). Trimming took 1 base from V and 0 from J; bases not matched to a gene: 10. CDR3 in amino acids: CASSLTKGSGGYQETQYF. The CDR3 coding sequence is TGTGCCAGCAGCTTGACAAAGGGGAGCGGGGGGTACCAAGAGACCCAGTACTTC.

The V and J genes are TRBV11-2 and TRBJ2-7; 12 nucleotides align to TRBD2. CDR1 and CDR2 from the germline V gene are SGHAT and FQNNGV. CDR3 size: 16 residues. Losses at the gene ends were 4 bases for V and 5 bases for J; bases not matched to a gene: 9. The CDR3 DNA reads as TGTGCCAGCAGCTCCCCCTTACTAGCGGGAGGCCACGAGCAGTACTTC. Its protein is CASSSPLLAGGHEQYF. Using reference TRBV11-2 and TRBJ2-7 for the parts outside the CDR3, the full variable domain is EAGVAQSPRYKIIEKRQSVAFWCNPISGHATLYWYQQILGQGPKLLIQFQNNGVVDDSQLPKDRFSAERLKGVDSTLKIQPAKLEDSAVYLCASSSPLLAGGHEQYFGPGTRLTVT.

This chain joins TRBV5-6 and TRBJ1-3, with a tentative D call TRBD1 (5 bases). The CDR3 contains 14 residues. CDR1 is SGHDT, CDR2 YYEEEE, per germline. V was shortened by 1 base and J by 2 bases, with 7 bases between the two germline ends. CDR3 in amino acids: CASSLLGAGNTIYF. The DNA for the CDR3 is TGTGCCAGCAGCTTGTTAGGGGCTGGAAACACCATATATTTT.

This sequence joins TRBV19 and TRBJ1-1; 9 nucleotides agree with TRBD1. Per germline, CDR1 LNHDA and CDR2 SQIVND (reference sequence). The junction had 11 bases not matched to a gene; V was cut back by 5 bases and J by 4 bases. The CDR3 spans 16 residues. CDR3 bases: TGTGCCAGTAGTCCAGGACAGGGGACGGTAGGCACTGAAGCTTTCTTT. As protein: CASSPGQGTVGTEAFF.

The V gene is TRBV6-5, the J gene TRBJ2-7; tentative D call: TRBD1 (6 bases). V lost 1 base, J lost 6 bases, and 10 bases lay in between. Looked up from germline, CDR1 is MNHEY and CDR2 is SVGAGI. The CDR3 has 13 amino acids. CDR3 residues: CASSYFNRVEQYF. The CDR3 nucleotides read TGTGCCAGCAGTTACTTTAACAGGGTCGAGCAGTACTTC.

V usage is TRBV4-1 and J usage is TRBJ2-2; 9 bases fit TRBD2. Trimming cost V 2 bases and J 1 base; bases outside gene matches: 2. The CDR3 contains 16 residues. CDR1 and CDR2 from the germline V gene are MGHRA and YSYEKL. CDR3 sequence: CASSQRLAVNTGELFF. In DNA, the CDR3 is TGCGCCAGCAGCCAACGACTAGCGGTGAACACCGGGGAGCTGTTTTTT.

V usage is TRBV6-1 and J usage is TRBJ2-5; 10 bases map to TRBD2. V trimming: 4 bases; J trimming: 5 bases; junction bases outside the gene matches: 10. The germline V gene has CDR1 MNHNS and CDR2 SASEGT. CDR3 length equals 16 residues. The CDR3, as DNA: TGTGCCAGCAGTGCAAGCGGGGGGGCGGGAGGTGAGACCCAGTACTTC. Translation: CASSASGGAGGETQYF.

CDR3 DNA sequence: TGCGCCAGCAGCCTCCCCGGACTAGCGGCAGATACGCAGTATTTT. Protein: CASSLPGLAADTQYF. V gene TRBV4-1 combines with J gene TRBJ2-3; 10 bases are a match to TRBD2. Trimming at V came to 4 bases and at J to 4 bases, leaving 5 bases not matched to a gene. Per the germline V gene, CDR1 is MGHRA and CDR2 is YSYEKL. CDR3 length: 15 residues.

The V and J genes are TRBV5-1 and TRBJ2-2, with D possibly TRBD1 on 6 matching bases. The CDR3 loop spans 13 amino acids. Germline V gives CDR1 SGHRS, CDR2 YFSETQ. The ends were cut back, 4 bases at V and 7 bases at J, with 11 bases in the middle. CDR3 coding DNA: TGCGCCAGCAGCCCTACAGGGATCGGGGAGCTGTTTTTT. It codes for CASSPTGIGELFF.

This chain links TRBV19 with TRBJ2-7, with D tentatively TRBD1 (5 bases). This CDR3 comprises 14 residues. The germline gives CDR1 LNHDA, CDR2 SQIVND (reference sequence). The V end lost 5 bases, the J end lost 0 bases, and 11 bases lay between the germline ends. The CDR3 nucleotides read TGTGCCAGTAGTCAGGGCAGGCTCTCCTACGAGCAGTACTTC. It yields the protein CASSQGRLSYEQYF.

This chain links TRBV6-5 with TRBJ2-2, with D tentatively TRBD2 (5 bases). CDR1 is MNHEY, CDR2 SVGAGI, per germline. This CDR3 region has 13 residues. V lost 4 bases and J 4 bases, leaving 7 bases between the germline ends. As DNA, the CDR3 is TGTGCCAGCAGTTCGGGGAGCACCGGGGAGCTGTTTTTT. Translated, it gives CASSSGSTGELFF.

The V and J genes are TRBV5-1 and TRBJ2-6; TRBD2 matches 7 bases. Trimming cost V 4 bases and J 0 bases; bases outside gene matches: 13. The CDR3 extends over 19 amino acids. In germline, CDR1 is SGHRS, CDR2 YFSETQ. CDR3 amino acids: CASSPIFAGVGSGANVLTF. CDR3 nucleotide sequence: TGCGCCAGCAGCCCCATCTTTGCGGGGGTTGGCTCTGGGGCCAACGTCCTGACTTTC.

The gene calls are TRBV4-2 and TRBJ2-1, with TRBD2 identical over 9 bases. Germline V gene lookup returns CDR1 LGHNA and CDR2 YNFKEQ. There are 16 residues in the CDR3. V trimming: 4 bases; J trimming: 9 bases; junction bases outside the gene matches: 13. The CDR3 DNA follows: TGTGCCAGCAGCCCCGACTCGGCGGGGGGGCCAAGTGAGCAGTTCTTC. It specifies CASSPDSAGGPSEQFF.

The chain is built from TRBV19 and TRBJ2-7, with 9 bases lining up with TRBD2. V dropped 5 bases and J dropped 0; count of bases not matched to a gene: 2. CDR1 is LNHDA, CDR2 SQIVND, per germline (reference sequence). CDR3 size: 14 residues. CDR3 in DNA: TGTGCCAGTAGTGAGCGGGGGGACTCCTACGAGCAGTACTTC. Its protein product is CASSERGDSYEQYF.

The J gene is TRBJ1-4, the V gene TRBV7-9; no clear D gene. V gave up 2 bases and J gave up 4 bases, with 11 bases separating them. This CDR3 has 15 amino acids. Germline loops: CDR1 SEHNR, CDR2 FQNEAQ (reference sequence). This CDR3 reads CASSLQRSHNEKLFF. CDR3 nucleotide sequence: TGTGCCAGCAGCTTACAACGGAGTCATAATGAAAAACTGTTTTTT.

The V call is TRBV10-3, the J call TRBJ2-5, with TRBD2 as a possible D gene (5 bases). V gave up 11 bases and J gave up 2 bases, with 18 bases separating them. The germline CDR1 and CDR2 sequences are ENHRY and SYGVKD. The CDR3 covers 14 residues. The CDR3 sequence is CASKTRLQQETQYF. The CDR3 nucleotides read TGTGCCTCGAAAACTCGACTACAACAAGAGACCCAGTACTTC.

This chain uses TRBV11-3 with TRBJ2-5, with D perhaps matching TRBD1 (6 bases). Looked up from germline, CDR1 is SGHNT and CDR2 is YENEEA. This CDR3 contains 15 residues. The germline V and J ends were trimmed by 3 bases and 3 bases, with 14 bases remaining between them. CDR3 bases: TGTGCCAGCAGCTTGGTTCTATCAGGGGAAGAGACCCAGTACTTC. Its protein product is CASSLVLSGEETQYF. The full variable domain, rest sourced from reference TRBV11-3 and TRBJ2-5, is EAGVVQSPRYKIIEKKQPVAFWCNPISGHNTLYWYLQNLGQGPELLIRYENEEAVDDSQLPKDRFSAERLKGVDSTLKIQPAELGDSAVYLCASSLVLSGEETQYFGPGTRLLVL.

The chain employs TRBV18 and TRBJ2-5, with D tentatively TRBD1 (6 bases). This CDR3 has 15 amino acids. With 2 bases removed from V and 2 bases from J, the gap between germline ends came to 12 bases. Germline CDR1 is KGHSH and CDR2 is LQKENI. CDR3 loop: CASSPFGQIQETQYF. CDR3 bases: TGTGCCAGCTCACCATTCGGACAGATACAAGAGACCCAGTACTTC.

The chain carries TRBV2 and TRBJ1-2; D is unresolved. The CDR3 has 11 amino acids. Germline V CDR1 and CDR2: SNHLY, FYNNEI. V lost 5 bases and J 8 bases, leaving 9 bases between the germline ends. CDR3 loop: CASSRGGGYTF. CDR3 nucleotides: TGTGCCAGCAGTCGGGGAGGCGGCTACACCTTC. Filled out from reference TRBV2 and TRBJ1-2, the complete variable domain reads EPEVTQTPSHQVTQMGQEVILRCVPISNHLYFYWYRQILGQKVEFLVSFYNNEISEKSEIFDDQFSVERPDGSNFTLKIRSTKLEDSAMYFCASSRGGGYTFGSGTRLTVV.

The chain recombines TRBV19 with TRBJ1-6, with TRBD1 matching 7 bases. Germline values: CDR1 LNHDA, CDR2 SQIVND (reference sequence). With 5 bases clipped from V and 0 bases from J, the junction kept 7 bases outside the gene matches. The CDR3 contains 17 residues. The CDR3 is CASSRRDRSSYNSPLHF. In DNA, the CDR3 is TGTGCCAGTAGTCGGCGGGACAGATCCTCCTATAATTCACCCCTCCACTTT.

The CDR3: CASKGTSSSYEQYF. The DNA of the CDR3 is TGTGCCAGCAAAGGGACTTCCTCTTCCTACGAGCAGTACTTC. This chain joins TRBV25-1 and TRBJ2-7; D is possibly TRBD2 (6 bases). The CDR3 consists of 14 residues. CDR1 is MGHDK, CDR2 SYGVNS, per germline. Trimming removed 7 bases from V and 1 base from J, with 14 bases in between.

The chain has TRBV13 and TRBJ2-1, with 8 bases identical to TRBD2. V was clipped by 5 bases and J by 7 bases; unmatched bases: 7. In germline, CDR1 is PRHDT, CDR2 FYEKMQ (reference sequence). The CDR3 runs 14 residues. CDR3 DNA sequence: TGTGCCAGCAGCCCCTCCGGGGGGGTGAATGAGCAGTTCTTC. It specifies CASSPSGGVNEQFF.

Here the CDR3 DNA reads TGTGCCAGCAGCTTAGGGGAGGACTTCTCCTACGAGCAGTACTTC. Translation: CASSLGEDFSYEQYF. The V call is TRBV7-9, the J call TRBJ2-7; D perhaps matches TRBD2 (6 bases). CDR3 size: 15 residues. V was cut by 1 base and J by 0 bases, with 10 bases left in between. Germline assignment: CDR1 SEHNR and CDR2 FQNEAQ (reference sequence).

The CDR3 nucleotides are TGTGCCAGTAGTATAACGTGGGACAGGTATTCCTACGAGCAGTACTTC. This sequence encodes CASSITWDRYSYEQYF. This chain uses TRBV19 with TRBJ2-7; 8 nucleotides agree with TRBD1. This CDR3 has 16 amino acids. CDR1 is LNHDA, CDR2 SQIVND, per germline (reference sequence). V dropped 2 bases and J dropped 1; count of bases not matched to a gene: 7.